This TCR beta chain was sequenced for a study of blood T cell repertoires in COVID-19. Study information: From the United States, Italy and Spain came samples of acute and convalescent COVID-19. The cDNA or gDNA used as material had been derived from T cells, B-cell-depleted T cells, or PBMCs.

This CDR3 is 14 amino acids long. Between the trimmed V and J ends, which lost 5 bases and 1 base, there was a span of 11 bases. Germline V lookup: CDR1 SQVTM, CDR2 ANQGSEA. Original processing notes: Amplification from reference gene primers served as the basis for estimated nucleated cell counts. The protocol was immunoSEQ multiplex PCR, while the TCRdb copy is restricted to in-frame clones and leaves out a portion. V, J and clone size were drawn from that table, and D and trimming were deduced from the DNA. The repertoire holds 350,000 or so clones, with 65% to 85% as singletons. The chain couples TRBV29-1 to TRBJ2-2; the D gene is possibly TRBD1 (5 bases). This TCR was sampled from a man aged 25 to 45 with active or convalescent COVID-19. Sequences were obtained from peripheral blood. The CDR3 loop is CSVWQGGNTGELFF. The DNA of the CDR3 is TGCAGCGTTTGGCAGGGTGGGAACACCGGGGAGCTGTTTTTT.